This T cell receptor beta chain was identified in a study of OX40 agonist ivuxolimab in advanced cancers. Study-level findings and limits: Antigen specificity remained undetermined for the expanded peripheral T cells.

TCRdb's table, derived via immunoSEQ multiplex PCR, lists solely in-frame clones and lacks some. The sample consists of about 83,000 clones, around 84% of them appearing once. With respect to this clone: The target antigen is unknown.

Germline V CDR1 and CDR2: SGHVS, FNYEAQ. The CDR3 runs to 13 residues. With 5 bases removed from V and 10 bases from J, the gap between germline ends came to 17 bases. The V call is TRBV7-6, the J call TRBJ1-1, with a possible D match to TRBD1 (5 bases). This clonotype was obtained from an adult with an advanced solid tumor such as melanoma, head and neck, liver or kidney cancer. The input for sequencing was CD4+ or CD8+ T cells sorted from blood, taken in a trial of the OX40 agonist ivuxolimab. Here the CDR3 DNA reads TGTGCCAGCAGCCCCGGGACGGCTTTAAGAGCTTTCTTT. Amino acid sequence: CASSPGTALRAFF.